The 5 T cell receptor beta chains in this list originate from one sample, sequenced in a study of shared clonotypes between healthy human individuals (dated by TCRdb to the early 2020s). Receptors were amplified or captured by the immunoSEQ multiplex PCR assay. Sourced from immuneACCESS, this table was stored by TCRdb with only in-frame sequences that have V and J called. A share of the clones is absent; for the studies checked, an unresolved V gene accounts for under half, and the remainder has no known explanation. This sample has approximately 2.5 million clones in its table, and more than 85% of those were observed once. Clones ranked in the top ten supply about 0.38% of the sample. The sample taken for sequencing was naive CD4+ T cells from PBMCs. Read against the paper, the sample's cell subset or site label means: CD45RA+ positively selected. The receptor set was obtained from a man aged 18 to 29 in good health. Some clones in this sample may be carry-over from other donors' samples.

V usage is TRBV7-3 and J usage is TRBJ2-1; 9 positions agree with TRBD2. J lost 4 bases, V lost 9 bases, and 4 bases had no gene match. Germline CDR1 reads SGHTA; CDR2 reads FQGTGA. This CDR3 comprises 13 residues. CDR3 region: CASGTSRYNEQFF. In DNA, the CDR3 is TGTGCCAGTGGGACTAGCCGATACAATGAGCAGTTCTTC.

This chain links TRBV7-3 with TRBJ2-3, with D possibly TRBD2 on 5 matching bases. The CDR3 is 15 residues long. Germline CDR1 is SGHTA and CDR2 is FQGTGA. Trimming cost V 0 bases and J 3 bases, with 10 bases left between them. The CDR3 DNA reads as TGTGCCAGCAGCTTAACGGGAGTGGGAACAGATACGCAGTATTTT. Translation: CASSLTGVGTDTQYF.

For the CDR3, the DNA is TGTGCCAGCAGCCCTCAGGGGATTGCGAACACTGAAGCTTTCTTT. Amino acid sequence: CASSPQGIANTEAFF. J is TRBJ1-1 and V is TRBV7-3; the D gene is possibly TRBD1 (6 bases). With 5 bases removed from V and 1 base from J, the gap between germline ends came to 14 bases. The CDR3 loop spans 15 amino acids. Germline V gene sequence: CDR1 SGHTA, CDR2 FQGTGA.

Written as DNA, the CDR3 is TGTGCCTGGAGGCGGACTAGCGGAACTAGCACAGATACGCAGTATTTT. Its protein is CAWRRTSGTSTDTQYF. The V call is TRBV30, the J call TRBJ2-3, with 10 bases aligning to TRBD2. The CDR3 has 16 amino acids. Germline CDR1 and CDR2: GTSNPN and SVGIG (reference sequence). V dropped 3 bases and J dropped 0; count of bases not matched to a gene: 6. The full variable domain, in which reference TRBV30 and TRBJ2-3 provide the parts outside the CDR3, is SQTIHQWPATLVQPVGSPLSLECTVEGTSNPNLYWYRQAAGRGLQLLFYSVGIGQISSEVPQNLSASRPQDRQFILSSKKLLLSDSGFYLCAWRRTSGTSTDTQYFGPGTRLTVL.

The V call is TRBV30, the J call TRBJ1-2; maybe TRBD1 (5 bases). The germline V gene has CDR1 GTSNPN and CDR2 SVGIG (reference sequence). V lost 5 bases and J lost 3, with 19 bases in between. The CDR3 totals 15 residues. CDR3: CAWHPGRVGYYGYTF. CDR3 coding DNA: TGTGCCTGGCACCCGGGCAGGGTTGGTTACTATGGCTACACCTTC.